This T cell receptor (beta chain) is from a study of cytomegalovirus exposure and HLA in healthy donors. Study-wide findings and caveats: An analysis done earlier found most TCR beta V segments productive about 87% or about 30% of the time. A few of the chains that were CMV-associated were confirmed in vitro to be specific for CMV antigens.

The sample holds a few counts of this clone. The antigen is undetermined. This CDR3 contains 12 residues. The V gene end was trimmed by 6 bases and the J gene end by 10 bases; junction bases not matched to a gene: 4. CDR1 is SNHLY, CDR2 FYNNEI, per germline. Primers: 60 Vbeta forward and 13 Jbeta reverse. Using immunoSEQ multiplex PCR, the repertoire was profiled, and TCRdb retains in-frame clones only, with some absent. The sample lists 85,000 to 130,000 clones, approximately 70% occurring once. This TCR was sampled from a boy between 10 and 17 years old in good health and CMV-seronegative. This chain connects TRBV2 to TRBJ2-1; TRBD2 matches at 9 bases. The material sequenced was PBMCs. CDR3 residues: CASSSLAGEQFF. The CDR3 DNA reads TGTGCCAGCAGCTCCCTAGCGGGGGAGCAGTTCTTC.